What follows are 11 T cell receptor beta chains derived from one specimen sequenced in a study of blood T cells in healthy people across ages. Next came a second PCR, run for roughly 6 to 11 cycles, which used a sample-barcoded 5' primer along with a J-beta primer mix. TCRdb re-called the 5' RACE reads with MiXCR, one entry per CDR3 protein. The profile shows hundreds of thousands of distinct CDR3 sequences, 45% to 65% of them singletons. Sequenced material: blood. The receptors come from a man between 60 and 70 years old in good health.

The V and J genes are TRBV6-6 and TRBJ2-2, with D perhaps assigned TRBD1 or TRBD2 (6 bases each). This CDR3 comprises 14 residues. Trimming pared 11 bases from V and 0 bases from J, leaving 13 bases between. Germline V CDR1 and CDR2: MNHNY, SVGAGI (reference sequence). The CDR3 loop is CAGRGASNTGELFF. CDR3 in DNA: TGTGCCGGAAGGGGGGCATCGAACACCGGGGAGCTGTTTTTT.

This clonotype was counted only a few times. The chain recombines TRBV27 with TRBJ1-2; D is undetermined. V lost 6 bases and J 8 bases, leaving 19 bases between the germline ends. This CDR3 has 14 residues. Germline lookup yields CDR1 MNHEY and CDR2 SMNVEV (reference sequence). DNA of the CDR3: TGTGCCAGCAGCCCCAGAAAGAGGGCGCGGGGCTACACCTTC. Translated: CASSPRKRARGYTF.

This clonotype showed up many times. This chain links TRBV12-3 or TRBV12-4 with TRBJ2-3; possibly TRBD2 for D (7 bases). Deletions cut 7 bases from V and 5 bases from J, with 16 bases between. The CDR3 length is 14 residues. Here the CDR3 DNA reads TGTGCCAGCACCACAGGGCGGGGGAAAGATACGCAGTATTTT. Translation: CASTTGRGKDTQYF.

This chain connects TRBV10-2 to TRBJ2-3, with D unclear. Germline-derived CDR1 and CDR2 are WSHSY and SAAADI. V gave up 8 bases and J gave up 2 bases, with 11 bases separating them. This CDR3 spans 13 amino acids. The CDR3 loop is CASGEPSTDTQYF. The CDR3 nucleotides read TGCGCCAGCGGGGAACCCTCCACAGATACGCAGTATTTT.

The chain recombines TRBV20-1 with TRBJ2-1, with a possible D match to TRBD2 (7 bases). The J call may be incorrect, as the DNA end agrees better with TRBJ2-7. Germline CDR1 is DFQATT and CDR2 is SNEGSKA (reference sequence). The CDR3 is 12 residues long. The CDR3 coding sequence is TGCAGTGCGGGGGGGGCCTTGAGCGAGCAGTACTTC. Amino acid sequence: CSAGGALSEQYF.

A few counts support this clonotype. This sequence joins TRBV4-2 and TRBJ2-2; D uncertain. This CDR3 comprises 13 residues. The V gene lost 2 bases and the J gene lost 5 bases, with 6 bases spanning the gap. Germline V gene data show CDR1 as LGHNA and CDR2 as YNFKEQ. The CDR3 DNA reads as TGTGCCAGCAGCCAATCGAGTACCGGGGAGCTGTTTTTT. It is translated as CASSQSSTGELFF.

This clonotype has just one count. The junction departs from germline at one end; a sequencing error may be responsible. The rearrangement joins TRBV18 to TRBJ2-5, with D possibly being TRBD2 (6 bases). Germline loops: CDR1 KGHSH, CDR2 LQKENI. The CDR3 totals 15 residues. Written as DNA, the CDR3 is TGTACCAGCTCACCACGGGCACTAGCTATGGAGACCCAGTACTTC. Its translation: CTSSPRALAMETQYF.

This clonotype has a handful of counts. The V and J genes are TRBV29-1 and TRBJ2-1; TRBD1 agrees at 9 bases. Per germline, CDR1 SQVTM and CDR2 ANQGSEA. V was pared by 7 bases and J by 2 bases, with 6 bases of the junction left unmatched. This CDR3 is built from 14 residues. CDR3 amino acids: CSGHRDRAYNEQFF. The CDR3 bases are TGCAGCGGTCACCGGGACAGGGCCTACAATGAGCAGTTCTTC.

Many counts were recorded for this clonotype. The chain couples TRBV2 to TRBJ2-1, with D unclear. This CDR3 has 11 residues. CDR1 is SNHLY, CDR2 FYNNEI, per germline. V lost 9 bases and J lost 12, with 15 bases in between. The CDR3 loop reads CARGLPPGQFF. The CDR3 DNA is TGTGCCAGAGGGCTCCCCCCGGGGCAGTTCTTC.

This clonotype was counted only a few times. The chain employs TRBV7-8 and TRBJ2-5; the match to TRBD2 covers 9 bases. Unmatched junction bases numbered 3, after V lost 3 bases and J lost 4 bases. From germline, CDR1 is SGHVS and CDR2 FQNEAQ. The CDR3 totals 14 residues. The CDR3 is CASSFVAGAETQYF. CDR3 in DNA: TGTGCCAGCAGCTTTGTAGCGGGGGCAGAGACCCAGTACTTC.

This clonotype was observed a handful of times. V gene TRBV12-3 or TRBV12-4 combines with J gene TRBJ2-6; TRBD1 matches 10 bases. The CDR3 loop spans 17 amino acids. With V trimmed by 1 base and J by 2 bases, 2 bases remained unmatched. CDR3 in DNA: TGTGCCAGCAGTTTAGGACAGGGGGCTCCTGGGGCCAACGTCCTGACTTTC. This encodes CASSLGQGAPGANVLTF.